The 20 T cell receptor beta chains listed next were all sequenced from one sample in a study of T cell responses to AZD1222 COVID-19 vaccine. The assay was immunoSEQ multiplex PCR, and TCRdb's table has in-frame clones only and misses some. The repertoire holds fewer than 150,000 clones, with roughly 90% as singletons. The source was peripheral blood, collected on day 0 of AZD1222 vaccination. The receptors shown here come from an adult in good health.

The count of this clone is one. The chain employs TRBV27 and TRBJ1-4; 9 bases agree with TRBD1. There are 14 residues in the CDR3. V was clipped by 5 bases and J by 7 bases; unmatched bases: 5. Looked up from germline, CDR1 is MNHEY and CDR2 is SMNVEV (reference sequence). The CDR3 loop reads CASSQRDRVEKLFF. The CDR3 coding sequence is TGTGCCAGCAGTCAGCGGGACAGGGTTGAAAAACTGTTTTTT.

The rearrangement links TRBV7-8 to TRBJ1-4, with D maybe TRBD1 (5 bases). This CDR3 has 16 amino acids. V shed 0 bases and J shed 8 bases, with 16 bases lying between them. Germline V gives CDR1 SGHVS, CDR2 FQNEAQ. CDR3 coding DNA: TGTGCCAGCAGCTTAGCAAGGAATCGGGACGAAGAAAAACTGTTTTTT. Its protein is CASSLARNRDEEKLFF.

The gene calls are TRBV6-5 and TRBJ1-4; D not resolved. CDR3 length: 15 amino acids. Germline CDR1 reads MNHEY; CDR2 reads SVGAGI. The germline V and J ends were trimmed by 4 bases and 4 bases, with 13 bases remaining between them. The CDR3 DNA reads as TGTGCCAGCAGTTCAAGAACATCCCATAATGAAAAACTGTTTTTT. Translating it yields CASSSRTSHNEKLFF.

The rearrangement links TRBV18 to TRBJ2-7; the D is unclear. Germline V gives CDR1 KGHSH, CDR2 LQKENI. V was cut by 2 bases and J by 3 bases, with 14 bases left in between. The CDR3 sequence is 15 residues long. The CDR3 is CASSPSGSLNYEQYF. For the CDR3, the DNA is TGTGCCAGCTCACCATCGGGCAGCCTAAACTACGAGCAGTACTTC.

This chain connects TRBV28 to TRBJ2-5; D is uncertain. The CDR3 has 13 amino acids. With 2 bases removed from V and 8 bases from J, the gap between germline ends came to 12 bases. Germline lookup yields CDR1 MDHEN and CDR2 SYDVKM. The CDR3: CASSLNLLLTQYF. CDR3 bases: TGTGCCAGCAGTTTAAACCTCCTACTAACCCAGTACTTC.

V gene TRBV5-1 combines with J gene TRBJ1-2; the D gene is possibly TRBD1 (6 bases). CDR3 length: 15 residues. With 5 bases removed from V and 6 bases from J, the gap between germline ends came to 20 bases. The germline CDR1 and CDR2 sequences are SGHRS and YFSETQ. The CDR3 nucleotides are TGCGCCAGCAGGGGCGAAACAGGGCCGGCCCATGGCTACACCTTC. Residues: CASRGETGPAHGYTF.

The CDR3 DNA follows: TGTGCCAGTAGTATACGGAGCTCTGGAAACACCATATATTTT. Amino acid sequence: CASSIRSSGNTIYF. The V call is TRBV19, the J call TRBJ1-3; no firm D call. Germline V CDR1 and CDR2: LNHDA, SQIVND (reference sequence). The CDR3 consists of 14 residues. The germline V and J ends were trimmed by 2 bases and 0 bases, with 5 bases remaining between them.

This clone was seen once. The chain combines TRBV15 with TRBJ1-3; the D is unclear. CDR3 length: 14 residues. V lost 1 base, J lost 4 bases, and 8 bases lay in between. Germline assignment: CDR1 LNHNV and CDR2 YYDKDF (reference sequence). CDR3 DNA: TGTGCCACCAGCAGAGGGGTTTACGGAAACACCATATATTTT. Translation: CATSRGVYGNTIYF.

The chain employs TRBV5-1 and TRBJ2-2; D might be TRBD1 (8 bases). V lost 1 base and J lost 5, with 15 bases in between. The V gene's germline CDR1 is SGHRS and CDR2 YFSETQ. The CDR3 has 16 residues. CDR3 sequence reads: CASSLTGGVQTGELFF. As DNA, the CDR3 is TGCGCCAGCAGCTTGACAGGGGGGGTCCAAACCGGGGAGCTGTTTTTT. Full variable domain (remainder filled in from reference TRBV5-1 and TRBJ2-2): KAGVTQTPRYLIKTRGQQVTLSCSPISGHRSVSWYQQTPGQGLQFLFEYFSETQRNKGNFPGRFSGRQFSNSRSEMNVSTLELGDSALYLCASSLTGGVQTGELFFGEGSRLTVL.

The rearrangement joins TRBV10-3 to TRBJ1-1, with TRBD1 matching over 7 bases. Trimming at V came to 0 bases and at J to 4 bases, leaving 11 bases not matched to a gene. Germline CDR1 is ENHRY and CDR2 is SYGVKD. This CDR3 region has 17 residues. The CDR3 bases are TGTGCCATCAGTGAGTCTTGGCAGGGGGAGATTTCCACTGAAGCTTTCTTT. Protein sequence: CAISESWQGEISTEAFF.

Only a few counts were recorded for this clone. The chain recombines TRBV19 with TRBJ2-2, with 7 bases lining up with TRBD2. Germline CDR1 LNHDA, CDR2 SQIVND (reference sequence). The CDR3 runs 15 residues. The V gene end was trimmed by 8 bases and the J gene end by 0 bases; junction bases not matched to a gene: 6. The CDR3 coding sequence is TGTGCCAGTTCATCCGCGGGAGCGAACACCGGGGAGCTGTTTTTT. This translates into CASSSAGANTGELFF. The whole variable domain, remainder taken from reference TRBV19 and TRBJ2-2, is DGGITQSPKYLFRKEGQNVTLSCEQNLNHDAMYWYRQDPGQGLRLIYYSQIVNDFQKGDIAEGYSVSREKKESFPLTVTSAQKNPTAFYLCASSSAGANTGELFFGEGSRLTVL.

The rearrangement joins TRBV29-1 to TRBJ1-1, with TRBD1 matching 8 bases. CDR1 and CDR2 from the germline V gene are SQVTM and ANQGSEA. The CDR3 contains 13 residues. Losses at the gene ends were 7 bases for V and 1 base for J; bases not matched to a gene: 5. CDR3 in amino acids: CSAGQGPNTEAFF. In nucleotides, the CDR3 is TGCAGCGCCGGACAGGGACCGAACACTGAAGCTTTCTTT.

The chain is built from TRBV6-5 and TRBJ2-1; D ambiguous. V was pared by 9 bases and J by 0 bases, with 12 bases between. The CDR3 runs 14 residues. Germline V gives CDR1 MNHEY, CDR2 SVGAGI. CDR3 in DNA: TGTGCCAGTCAGGCCCAAGACTCCTACAATGAGCAGTTCTTC. Amino acids: CASQAQDSYNEQFF.

This rearrangement joins TRBV7-9 to TRBJ1-2; 9 bases line up with TRBD1. CDR3 length: 15 residues. V was pared by 5 bases and J by 8 bases, with 12 bases of the junction left unmatched. In germline, CDR1 is SEHNR, CDR2 FQNEAQ (reference sequence). CDR3 sequence: CASSGTGTRLRGYTF. DNA for the CDR3: TGTGCCAGCAGCGGGACAGGGACCCGTTTGAGGGGCTACACCTTC.

The CDR3: CASSFQGSYGYTF. For the CDR3, the DNA is TGTGCCAGCAGTTTTCAGGGTTCCTATGGCTACACCTTC. The V call is TRBV27, the J call TRBJ1-2; D is possibly TRBD1 (5 bases). Trimming removed 3 bases at V and 4 bases at J, with 9 bases between. The CDR3 totals 13 residues. The germline CDR1 and CDR2 sequences are MNHEY and SMNVEV (reference sequence).

The gene calls are TRBV29-1 and TRBJ1-2, with D perhaps TRBD1 (5 bases). CDR1 is SQVTM and CDR2 is ANQGSEA in the germline V gene. The CDR3 contains 14 residues. V shed 3 bases and J shed 7 bases, with 18 bases lying between them. CDR3 DNA: TGCAGCGTTGAGGAGAGCAGGGTGATGAGTGGCTACACCTTC. Encoded protein: CSVEESRVMSGYTF.

The chain recombines TRBV6-6 with TRBJ1-5; possibly TRBD1 for D (5 bases). Trimming left V 5 bases short and J 1 base short, with 15 bases between. Germline CDR1 reads MNHNY; CDR2 reads SVGAGI (reference sequence). The CDR3 runs to 16 residues. Here the CDR3 reads CASSPSRAASNQPQHF. In DNA form, the CDR3 reads TGTGCCAGCAGTCCTTCCAGGGCGGCGAGCAATCAGCCCCAGCATTTT.

The chain uses TRBV15 and TRBJ2-1, with D possibly called TRBD1 or TRBD2 (5 bases each). The CDR3 extends over 15 amino acids. Germline CDR1 reads LNHNV; CDR2 reads YYDKDF (reference sequence). The V end was cut by 5 bases, the J end by 5 bases, with 16 bases between. CDR3 amino acids: CATSQPGLADNEQFF. Here the CDR3 DNA reads TGTGCCACCAGCCAGCCGGGGCTAGCCGACAATGAGCAGTTCTTC.

This clone has just a few counts. This chain connects TRBV29-1 to TRBJ1-3; 7 bases are shared with TRBD1. The V gene end was trimmed by 3 bases and the J gene end by 1 base; junction bases not matched to a gene: 6. The germline V gene has CDR1 SQVTM and CDR2 ANQGSEA. CDR3 length: 15 residues. In DNA, the CDR3 is TGCAGCGTTGATTCCGCCAGGGGGTCTGGAAACACCATATATTTT. This sequence encodes CSVDSARGSGNTIYF.

This chain connects TRBV2 to TRBJ1-2; a weak D match, TRBD1 (5 bases). Trimming shortened V by 4 bases and J by 8 bases, and 11 bases separated the two germline ends. The CDR3 runs 12 residues. Germline V gene lookup returns CDR1 SNHLY and CDR2 FYNNEI. The CDR3 spells CASSAQERGYTF. In nucleotides, the CDR3 is TGTGCCAGCAGTGCACAGGAAAGGGGCTACACCTTC.